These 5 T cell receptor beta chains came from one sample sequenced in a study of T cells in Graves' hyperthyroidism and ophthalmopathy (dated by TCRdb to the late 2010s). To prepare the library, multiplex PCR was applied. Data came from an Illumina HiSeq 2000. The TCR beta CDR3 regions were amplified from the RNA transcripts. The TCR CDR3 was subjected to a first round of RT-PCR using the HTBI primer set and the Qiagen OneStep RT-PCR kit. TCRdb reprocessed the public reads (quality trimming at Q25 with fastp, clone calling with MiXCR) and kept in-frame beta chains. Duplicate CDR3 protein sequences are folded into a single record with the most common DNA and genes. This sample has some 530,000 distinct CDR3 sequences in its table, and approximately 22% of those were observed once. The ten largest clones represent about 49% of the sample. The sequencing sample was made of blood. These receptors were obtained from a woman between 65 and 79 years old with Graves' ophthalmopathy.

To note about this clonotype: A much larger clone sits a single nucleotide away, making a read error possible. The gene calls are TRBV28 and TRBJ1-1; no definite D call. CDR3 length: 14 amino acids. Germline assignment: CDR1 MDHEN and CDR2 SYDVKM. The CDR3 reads CASSLAGDNTEDFF. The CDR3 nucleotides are TGTGCCAGCAGTTTAGCAGGAGATAACACTGAAGATTTCTTT. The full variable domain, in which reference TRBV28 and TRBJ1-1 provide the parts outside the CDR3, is DVKVTQSSRYLVKRTGEKVFLECVQDMDHENMFWYRQDPGLGLRLIYFSYDVKMKEKGDIPEGYSVSREKKERFSLILESASTNQTSMYLCASSLAGDNTEDFFGQGTRLTVV.

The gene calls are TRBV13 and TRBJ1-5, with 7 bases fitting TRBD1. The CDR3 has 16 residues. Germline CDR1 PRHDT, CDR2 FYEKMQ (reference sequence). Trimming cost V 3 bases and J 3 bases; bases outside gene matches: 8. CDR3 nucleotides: TGTGCCAGCAGCTTGGGTGGCAGGGGGTCCAATCAGCCCCAGCATTTT. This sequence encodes CASSLGGRGSNQPQHF. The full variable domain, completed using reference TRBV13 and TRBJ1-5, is AAGVIQSPRHLIKEKRETATLKCYPIPRHDTVYWYQQGPGQDPQFLISFYEKMQSDKGSIPDRFSAQQFSDYHSELNMSSLELGDSALYFCASSLGGRGSNQPQHFGDGTRLSIL.

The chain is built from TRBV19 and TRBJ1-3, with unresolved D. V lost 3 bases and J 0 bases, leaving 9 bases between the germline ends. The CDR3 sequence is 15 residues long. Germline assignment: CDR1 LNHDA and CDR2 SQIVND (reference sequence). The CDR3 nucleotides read TGTGCCAGTAGTATCCGCCCTGACTCTGGAAACACCATATATTTT. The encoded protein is CASSIRPDSGNTIYF. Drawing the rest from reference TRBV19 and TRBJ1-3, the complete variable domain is DGGITQSPKYLFRKEGQNVTLSCEQNLNHDAMYWYRQDPGQGLRLIYYSQIVNDFQKGDIAEGYSVSREKKESFPLTVTSAQKNPTAFYLCASSIRPDSGNTIYFGEGSWLTVV.

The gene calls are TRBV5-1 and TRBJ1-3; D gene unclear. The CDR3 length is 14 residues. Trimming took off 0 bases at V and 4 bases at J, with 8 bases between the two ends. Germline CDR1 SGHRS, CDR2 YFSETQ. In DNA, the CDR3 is TGCGCCAGCAGCTTGGGAGACCTGGGAAACACCATATATTTT. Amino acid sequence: CASSLGDLGNTIYF. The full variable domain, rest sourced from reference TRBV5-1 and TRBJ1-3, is KAGVTQTPRYLIKTRGQQVTLSCSPISGHRSVSWYQQTPGQGLQFLFEYFSETQRNKGNFPGRFSGRQFSNSRSEMNVSTLELGDSALYLCASSLGDLGNTIYFGEGSWLTVV.

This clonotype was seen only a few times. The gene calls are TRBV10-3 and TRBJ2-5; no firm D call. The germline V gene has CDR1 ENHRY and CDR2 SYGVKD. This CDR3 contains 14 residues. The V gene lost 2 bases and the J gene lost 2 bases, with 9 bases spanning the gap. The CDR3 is CAISEPAVQETQYF. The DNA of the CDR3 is TGTGCCATCAGTGAGCCGGCTGTACAAGAGACCCAGTACTTC.